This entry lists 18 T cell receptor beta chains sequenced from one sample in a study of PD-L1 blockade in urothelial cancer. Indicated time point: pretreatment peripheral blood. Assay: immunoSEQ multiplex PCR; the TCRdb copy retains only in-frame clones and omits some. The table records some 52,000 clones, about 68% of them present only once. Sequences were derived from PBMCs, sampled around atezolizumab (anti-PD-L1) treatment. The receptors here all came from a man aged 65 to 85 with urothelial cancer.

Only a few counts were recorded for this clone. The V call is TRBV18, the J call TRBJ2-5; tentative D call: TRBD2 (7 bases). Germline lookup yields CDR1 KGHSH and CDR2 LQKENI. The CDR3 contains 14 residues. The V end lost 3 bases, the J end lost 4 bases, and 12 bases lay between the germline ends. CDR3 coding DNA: TGTGCCAGCTCACCCCGGGGGGCCGGAGAGACCCAGTACTTC. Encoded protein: CASSPRGAGETQYF.

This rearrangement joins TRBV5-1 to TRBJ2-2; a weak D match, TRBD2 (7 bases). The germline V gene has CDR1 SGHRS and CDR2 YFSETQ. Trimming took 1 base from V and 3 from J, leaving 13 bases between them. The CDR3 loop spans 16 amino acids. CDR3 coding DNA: TGCGCCAGCAGCTTGTCACGGGGGGCGGACACCGGGGAGCTGTTTTTT. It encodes CASSLSRGADTGELFF.

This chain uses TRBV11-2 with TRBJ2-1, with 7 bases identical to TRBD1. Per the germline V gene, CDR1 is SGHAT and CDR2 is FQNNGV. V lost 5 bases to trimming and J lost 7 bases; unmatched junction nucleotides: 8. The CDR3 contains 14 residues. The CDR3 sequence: CASSPDRAFNEQFF. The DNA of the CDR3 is TGTGCCAGCAGCCCCGACAGGGCTTTTAATGAGCAGTTCTTC. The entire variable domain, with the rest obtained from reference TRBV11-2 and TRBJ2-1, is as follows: EAGVAQSPRYKIIEKRQSVAFWCNPISGHATLYWYQQILGQGPKLLIQFQNNGVVDDSQLPKDRFSAERLKGVDSTLKIQPAKLEDSAVYLCASSPDRAFNEQFFGPGTRLTVL.

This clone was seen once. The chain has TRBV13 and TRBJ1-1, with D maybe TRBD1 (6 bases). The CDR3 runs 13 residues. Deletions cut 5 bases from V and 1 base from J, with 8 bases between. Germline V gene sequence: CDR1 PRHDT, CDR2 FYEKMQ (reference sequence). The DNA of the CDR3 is TGTGCCAGCAGCGGACAGACGAACACTGAAGCTTTCTTT. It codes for CASSGQTNTEAFF.

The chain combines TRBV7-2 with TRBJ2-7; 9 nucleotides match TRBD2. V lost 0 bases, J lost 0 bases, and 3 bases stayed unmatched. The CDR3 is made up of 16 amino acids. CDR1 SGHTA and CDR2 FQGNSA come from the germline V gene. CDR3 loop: CASSLASGGTSYEQYF. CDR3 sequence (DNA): TGTGCCAGCAGCTTAGCTAGCGGGGGAACCTCCTACGAGCAGTACTTC.

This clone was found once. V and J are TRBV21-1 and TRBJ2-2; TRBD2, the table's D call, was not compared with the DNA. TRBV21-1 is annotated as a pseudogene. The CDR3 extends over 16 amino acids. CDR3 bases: TGTGCCAGCAGCGCGACTCGTCGGGGAAACACCGGGGAGCTGTTTTTT. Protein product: CASSATRRGNTGELFF.

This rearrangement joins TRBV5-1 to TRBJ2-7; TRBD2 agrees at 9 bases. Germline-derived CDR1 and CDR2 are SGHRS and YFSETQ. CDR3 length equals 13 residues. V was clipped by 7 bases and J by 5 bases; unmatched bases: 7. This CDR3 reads CASSLAGIDEQYF. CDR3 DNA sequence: TGCGCCAGCTCCCTAGCGGGAATCGACGAGCAGTACTTC.

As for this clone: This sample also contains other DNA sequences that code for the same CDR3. The CDR3 DNA is TGTGCCAGCAGCCTAGACAGGAACACTGAAGCTTTCTTT. Protein product: CASSLDRNTEAFF. The rearrangement uses TRBV5-4 and TRBJ1-1; TRBD1 is a possible D gene (5 bases). The germline V and J ends were trimmed by 4 bases and 1 base, with 8 bases remaining between them. The CDR3 is 13 residues long. The germline V gene encodes CDR1 SGHNT and CDR2 YYREEE (reference sequence).

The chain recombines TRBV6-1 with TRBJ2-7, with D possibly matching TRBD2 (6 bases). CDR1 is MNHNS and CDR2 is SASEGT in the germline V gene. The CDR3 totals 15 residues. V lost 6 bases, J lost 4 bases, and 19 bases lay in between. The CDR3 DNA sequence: TGTGCCAGCAGGGACCCATGGGGGGAAAAATACGAGCAGTACTTC. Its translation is CASRDPWGEKYEQYF.

The CDR3 region has the DNA TGTGCCAGCAGCTTGGGGTTGCAGGGTTCCTATGGCTACACCTTC. It specifies CASSLGLQGSYGYTF. This sequence joins TRBV5-5 and TRBJ1-2; D possibly corresponds to TRBD1 (5 bases). The CDR3 has 15 residues. Germline loops: CDR1 SGHKS, CDR2 YYEKEE (reference sequence). Trimming shortened V by 0 bases and J by 4 bases, and 13 bases separated the two germline ends.

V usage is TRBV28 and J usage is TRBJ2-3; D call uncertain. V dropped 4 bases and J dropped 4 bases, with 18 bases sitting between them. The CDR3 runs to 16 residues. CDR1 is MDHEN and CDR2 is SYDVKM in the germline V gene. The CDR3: CASSSLLSERADTQYF. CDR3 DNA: TGTGCCAGCAGTTCCCTACTCAGCGAGCGAGCAGATACGCAGTATTTT. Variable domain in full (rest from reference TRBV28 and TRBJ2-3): DVKVTQSSRYLVKRTGEKVFLECVQDMDHENMFWYRQDPGLGLRLIYFSYDVKMKEKGDIPEGYSVSREKKERFSLILESASTNQTSMYLCASSSLLSERADTQYFGPGTRLTVL.

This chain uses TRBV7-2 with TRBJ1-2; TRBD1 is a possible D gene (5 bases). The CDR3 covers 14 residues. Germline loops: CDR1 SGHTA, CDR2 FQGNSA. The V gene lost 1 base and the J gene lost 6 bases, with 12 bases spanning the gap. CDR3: CASSLDGQGNGYTF. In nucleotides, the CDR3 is TGTGCCAGCAGCTTAGACGGGCAGGGTAATGGCTACACCTTC. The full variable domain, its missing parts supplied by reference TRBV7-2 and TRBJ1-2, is GAGVSQSPSNKVTEKGKDVELRCDPISGHTALYWYRQSLGQGLEFLIYFQGNSAPDKSGLPSDRFSAERTGGSVSTLTIQRTQQEDSAVYLCASSLDGQGNGYTFGSGTRLTVV.

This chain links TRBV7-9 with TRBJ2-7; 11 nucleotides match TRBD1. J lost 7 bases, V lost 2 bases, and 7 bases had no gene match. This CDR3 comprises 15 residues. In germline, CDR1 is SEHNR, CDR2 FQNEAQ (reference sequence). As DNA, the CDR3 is TGTGCCAGCAGCTTATGGGACAGGGGGGTCAAGGAGCAGTACTTC. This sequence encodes CASSLWDRGVKEQYF.

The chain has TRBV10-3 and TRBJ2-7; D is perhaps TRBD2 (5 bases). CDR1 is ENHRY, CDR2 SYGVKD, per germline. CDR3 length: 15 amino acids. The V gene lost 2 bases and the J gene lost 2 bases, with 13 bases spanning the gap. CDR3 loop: CAISEVGSATYEQYF. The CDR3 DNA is TGTGCCATCAGTGAGGTGGGTAGCGCGACCTACGAGCAGTACTTC.

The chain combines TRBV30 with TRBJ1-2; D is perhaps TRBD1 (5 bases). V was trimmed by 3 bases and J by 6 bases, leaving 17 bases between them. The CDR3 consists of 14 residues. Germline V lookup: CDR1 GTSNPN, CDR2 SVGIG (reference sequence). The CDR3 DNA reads TGTGCCTGGAGCGCCCCCCCAGGGTTGCATGGCTACACCTTC. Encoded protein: CAWSAPPGLHGYTF.

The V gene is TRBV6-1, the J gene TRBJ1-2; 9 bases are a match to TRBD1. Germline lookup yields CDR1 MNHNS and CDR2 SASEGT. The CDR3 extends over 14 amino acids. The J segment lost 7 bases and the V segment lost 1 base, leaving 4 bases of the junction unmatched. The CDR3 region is CASSEGDRVGGYTF. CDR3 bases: TGTGCCAGCAGTGAAGGGGACAGGGTGGGTGGCTACACCTTC.

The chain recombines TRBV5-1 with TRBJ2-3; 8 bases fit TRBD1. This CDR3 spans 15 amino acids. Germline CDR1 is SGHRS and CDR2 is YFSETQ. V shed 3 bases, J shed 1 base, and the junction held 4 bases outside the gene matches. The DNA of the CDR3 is TGCGCCAGCAGCTGGGACAGGCGGGGCACAGATACGCAGTATTTT. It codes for CASSWDRRGTDTQYF.

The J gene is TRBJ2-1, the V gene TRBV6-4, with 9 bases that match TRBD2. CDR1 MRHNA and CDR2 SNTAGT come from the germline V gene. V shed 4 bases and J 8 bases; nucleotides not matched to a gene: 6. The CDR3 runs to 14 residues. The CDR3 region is CASSGAGGGDEQFF. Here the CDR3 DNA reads TGTGCCAGCAGTGGAGCGGGAGGTGGAGATGAGCAGTTCTTC.